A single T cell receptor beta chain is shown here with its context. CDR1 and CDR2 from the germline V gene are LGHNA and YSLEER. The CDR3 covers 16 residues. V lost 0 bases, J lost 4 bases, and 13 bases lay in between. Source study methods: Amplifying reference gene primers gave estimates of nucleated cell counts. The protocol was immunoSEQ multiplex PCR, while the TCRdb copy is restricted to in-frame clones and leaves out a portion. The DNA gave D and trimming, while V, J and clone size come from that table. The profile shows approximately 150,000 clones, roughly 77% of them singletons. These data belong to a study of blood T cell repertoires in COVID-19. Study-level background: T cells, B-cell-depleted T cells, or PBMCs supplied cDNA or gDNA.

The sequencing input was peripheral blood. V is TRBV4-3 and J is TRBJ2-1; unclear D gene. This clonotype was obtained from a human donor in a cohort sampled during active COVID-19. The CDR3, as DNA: TGCGCCAGCAGCCAAGACAGTTCCTCTTCTTACAATGAGCAGTTCTTC. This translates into CASSQDSSSSYNEQFF.